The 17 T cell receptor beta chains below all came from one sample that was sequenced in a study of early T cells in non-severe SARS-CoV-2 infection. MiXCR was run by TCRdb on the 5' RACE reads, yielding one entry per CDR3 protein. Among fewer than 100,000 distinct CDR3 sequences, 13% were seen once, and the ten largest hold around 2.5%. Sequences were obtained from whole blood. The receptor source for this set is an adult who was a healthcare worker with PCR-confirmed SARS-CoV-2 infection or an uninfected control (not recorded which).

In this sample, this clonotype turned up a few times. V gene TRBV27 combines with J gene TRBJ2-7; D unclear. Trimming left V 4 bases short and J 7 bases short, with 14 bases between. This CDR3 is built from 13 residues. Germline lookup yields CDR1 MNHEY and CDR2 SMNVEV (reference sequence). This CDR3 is CASSSYGPGEQYF. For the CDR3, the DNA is TGTGCCAGCAGTTCTTATGGCCCCGGAGAGCAGTACTTC.

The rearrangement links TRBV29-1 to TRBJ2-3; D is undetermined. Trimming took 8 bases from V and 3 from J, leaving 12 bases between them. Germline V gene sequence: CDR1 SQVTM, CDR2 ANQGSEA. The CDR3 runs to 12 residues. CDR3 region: CSSGGRTDTQYF. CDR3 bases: TGCAGCTCCGGTGGCAGGACAGATACGCAGTATTTT.

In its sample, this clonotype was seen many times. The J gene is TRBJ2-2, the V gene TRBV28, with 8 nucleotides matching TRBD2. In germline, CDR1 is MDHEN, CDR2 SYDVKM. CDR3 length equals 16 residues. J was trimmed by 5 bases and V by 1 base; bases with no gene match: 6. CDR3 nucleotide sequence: TGTGCCAGCAGTTTATCCACGTTAGCGGGAACCGGGGAGCTGTTTTTT. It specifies CASSLSTLAGTGELFF.

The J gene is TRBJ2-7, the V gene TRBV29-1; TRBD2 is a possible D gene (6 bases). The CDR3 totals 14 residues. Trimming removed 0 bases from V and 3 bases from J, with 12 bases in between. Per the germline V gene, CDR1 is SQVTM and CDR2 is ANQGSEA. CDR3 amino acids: CSVEDRLAHYEQYF. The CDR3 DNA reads TGCAGCGTTGAAGATCGGCTAGCGCACTACGAGCAGTACTTC.

Here the CDR3 reads CSVVPQGAWDSYEQYF. As DNA, the CDR3 is TGCAGCGTTGTGCCACAGGGGGCTTGGGACTCCTACGAGCAGTACTTC. The rearrangement links TRBV29-1 to TRBJ2-7; 9 bases fit TRBD1. Trimming at V came to 4 bases and at J to 0 bases, leaving 10 bases not matched to a gene. The length of the CDR3 is 16 residues. Per germline, CDR1 SQVTM and CDR2 ANQGSEA.

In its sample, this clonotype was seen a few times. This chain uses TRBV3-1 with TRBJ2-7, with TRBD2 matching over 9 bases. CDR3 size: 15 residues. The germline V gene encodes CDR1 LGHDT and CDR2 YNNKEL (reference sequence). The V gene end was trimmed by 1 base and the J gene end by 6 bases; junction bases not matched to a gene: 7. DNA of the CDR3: TGTGCCAGCAGCCAAGGCGGGACTAGCCTCGGCGAGCAGTACTTC. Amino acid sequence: CASSQGGTSLGEQYF.

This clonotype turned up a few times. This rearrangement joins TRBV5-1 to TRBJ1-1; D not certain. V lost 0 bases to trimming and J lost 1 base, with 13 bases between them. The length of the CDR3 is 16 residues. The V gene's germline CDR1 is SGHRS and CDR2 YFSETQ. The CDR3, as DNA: TGCGCCAGCAGCTTGGAGGCTCCCCTGAGGAACACTGAAGCTTTCTTT. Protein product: CASSLEAPLRNTEAFF.

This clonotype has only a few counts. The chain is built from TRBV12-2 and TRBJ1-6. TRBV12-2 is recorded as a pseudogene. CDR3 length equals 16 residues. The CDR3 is CASRAGGQFYNSPLHF. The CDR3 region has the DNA TGTGCAAGTCGCGCGGGAGGACAGTTCTATAATTCACCCCTCCACTTT.

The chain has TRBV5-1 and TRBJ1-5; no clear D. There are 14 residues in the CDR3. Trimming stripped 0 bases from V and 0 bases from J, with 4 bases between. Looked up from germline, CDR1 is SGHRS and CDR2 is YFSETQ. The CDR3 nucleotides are TGCGCCAGCAGCTTGGAAGGTAGCAATCAGCCCCAGCATTTT. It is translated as CASSLEGSNQPQHF.

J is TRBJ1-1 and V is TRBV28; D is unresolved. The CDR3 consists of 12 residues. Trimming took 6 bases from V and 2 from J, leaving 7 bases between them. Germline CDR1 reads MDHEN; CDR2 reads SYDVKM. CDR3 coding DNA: TGTGCCAGCAGAGGACCTAACACTGAAGCTTTCTTT. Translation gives CASRGPNTEAFF.

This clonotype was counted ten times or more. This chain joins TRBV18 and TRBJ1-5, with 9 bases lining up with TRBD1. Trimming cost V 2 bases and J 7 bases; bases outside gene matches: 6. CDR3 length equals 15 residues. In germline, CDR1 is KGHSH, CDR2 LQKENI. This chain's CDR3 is CASSPAQGARQPQHF. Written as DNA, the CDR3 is TGTGCCAGCTCACCAGCACAGGGGGCGAGGCAGCCCCAGCATTTT.

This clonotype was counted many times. The CDR3 protein is CASSSSPAGGPYQETQYF. CDR3 DNA: TGTGCCAGCAGCTCCTCCCCTGCGGGGGGCCCGTACCAAGAGACCCAGTACTTC. The chain recombines TRBV11-2 with TRBJ2-5; the match to TRBD2 covers 8 bases. J gave up 0 bases and V 4 bases, and 13 bases lay outside the gene matches. CDR3 length: 18 residues. The V gene's germline CDR1 is SGHAT and CDR2 FQNNGV.

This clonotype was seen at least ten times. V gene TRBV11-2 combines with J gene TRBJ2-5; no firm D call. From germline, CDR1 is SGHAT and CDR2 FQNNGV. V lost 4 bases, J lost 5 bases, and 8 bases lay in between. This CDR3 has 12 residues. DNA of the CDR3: TGTGCCAGCAGCTCCGCGATCGAGACCCAGTACTTC. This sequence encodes CASSSAIETQYF.

CDR3 in DNA: TGTGCCAGCAGCGTCTCCGGGACGGGGAATTCACCCCTCCACTTT. It codes for CASSVSGTGNSPLHF. The V call is TRBV7-9, the J call TRBJ1-6; D may be TRBD1 (5 bases). The CDR3 totals 15 residues. The V gene's germline CDR1 is SEHNR and CDR2 FQNEAQ (reference sequence). V lost 5 bases to trimming and J lost 7 bases, with 15 bases between them.

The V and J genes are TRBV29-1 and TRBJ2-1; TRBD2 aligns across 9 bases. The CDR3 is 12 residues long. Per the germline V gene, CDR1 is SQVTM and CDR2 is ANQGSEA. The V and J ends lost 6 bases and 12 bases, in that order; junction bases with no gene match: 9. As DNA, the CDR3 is TGCAGCGTAGGGGTGGTAGCGGGAGCGCAGTTCTTC. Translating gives CSVGVVAGAQFF.

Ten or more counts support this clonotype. This CDR3 is CASSSTGSPVPQHF. The CDR3 bases are TGTGCCAGCAGTTCTACAGGGAGCCCAGTGCCCCAGCATTTT. This rearrangement joins TRBV6-1 to TRBJ1-5, with D possibly matching TRBD1 (6 bases). Deletions cut 5 bases from V and 9 bases from J, with 17 bases between. Germline CDR1 MNHNS, CDR2 SASEGT. The CDR3 length is 14 residues.

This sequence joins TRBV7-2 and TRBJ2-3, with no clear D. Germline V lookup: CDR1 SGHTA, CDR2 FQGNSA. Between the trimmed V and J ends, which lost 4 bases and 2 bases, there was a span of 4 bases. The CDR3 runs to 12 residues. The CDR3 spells CASSSTTDTQYF. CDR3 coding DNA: TGTGCCAGCAGCTCAACCACAGATACGCAGTATTTT.